These T cell receptor beta chains were read from a single sample in a study of CD8 T cells in Susac syndrome. TCRdb redid the calling of the immunoSEQ multiplex PCR reads with MiXCR, one entry per CDR3 protein. The profile covers 78,000 or so distinct CDR3 sequences, with less than 95% appearing a single time and around 0.4% taken by the ten largest. The material sequenced was CD8+ T cells from PBMCs. These receptors were collected from a human donor with multiple sclerosis. The CDR3 runs from the conserved cysteine through the conserved F or W. The D gene is left open where the match is weak. Rows may omit the clone size; those that give it use once, few, many or a size class.

clone_size d_call j_call v_call cdr3_nt cdr3_aa
NA NA TRBJ2-6 TRBV30 TGTGCCTGGAGGGATCAAACGCTCTCTGGGGCCAACGTCCTGACTTTC CAWRDQTLSGANVLTF
NA NA TRBJ1-1 TRBV6-5 TGTGCCAGCAGTTTCCGGCAGGGGCCCTTGGGGGAAGAAGCTTTCTTT CASSFRQGPLGEEAFF
NA NA TRBJ1-1 TRBV20-1 TGCAGTGCAAACAGCAGGACCATGAACACTGAAGCTTTCTTT CSANSRTMNTEAFF
NA NA TRBJ2-5 TRBV6-2/TRBV6-3 TGTGCCAGCAGTTACCAGTGGGAGACCCAGTACTTC CASSYQWETQYF
NA TRBD1 TRBJ2-3 TRBV27 TGTGCCAGCAGTTTCGGGACAGGGATAACAGATACGCAGTATTTT CASSFGTGITDTQYF
NA NA TRBJ2-3 TRBV7-6 TGTGCCAGCAGCTTAGTCGGCCCGGGTGATACGCAGTATTTT CASSLVGPGDTQYF
NA NA TRBJ1-3 TRBV6-1 TGTGCCAGCAGTGAGGGTCCAGGGGCATACTCTGGAAACACCATATATTTT CASSEGPGAYSGNTIYF
NA TRBD1 TRBJ2-7 TRBV6-5 TGTGCCAGCAGTTCCGGGACAGACTACGAGCAGTACTTC CASSSGTDYEQYF
NA TRBD1 TRBJ1-2 TRBV6-6 TGTGCCAGCAGTTCCTCCGGGACAGGGGTGCACTATGGCTACACCTTC CASSSSGTGVHYGYTF
NA NA TRBJ2-7 TRBV6-1 TGTCTCAGCAGGTCGAGGGGAGCCGAGCAGTACTTC CLSRSRGAEQYF
NA NA TRBJ1-5 TRBV7-2 TGTGCCAGCAGCTTATCCGACAGTGGGTGGCGCCAGCCCCAGCATTTT CASSLSDSGWRQPQHF
NA NA TRBJ1-2 TRBV9 TGTGCCAGCAGCGTAGAGGAGGGACCCTATGGCTACACCTTC CASSVEEGPYGYTF
NA NA TRBJ2-7 TRBV6-2/TRBV6-3 TGTGCCAGCAATTCGTTCGGGGGCGGTTCCTACGAGCAGTACTTC CASNSFGGGSYEQYF
once TRBD1 TRBJ1-2 TRBV27 TGTGCCAGCAGTCCCTACACCCGGGACAGTTCCTATGGCTACACCTTC CASSPYTRDSSYGYTF
NA NA TRBJ2-7 TRBV12-3/TRBV12-4 TGTGCCAGCAGTTCGACAGGCCCCGAGCAGTACTTC CASSSTGPEQYF
NA NA TRBJ2-1 TRBV30 TGTGCCTGGACCTTTCGGGGCAGCAATGAGCAGTTCTTC CAWTFRGSNEQFF
NA TRBD1 TRBJ2-7 TRBV12-3/TRBV12-4 TGTGCCAGCAGGGCGGACAGGGGGCAGGTCGAGCAGTACTTC CASRADRGQVEQYF
NA NA TRBJ2-5 TRBV3-1 TGTGCCAGCAGCCAACCCCTTACGGGGGGCCGCAATGCGGAGACCCAGTACTTC CASSQPLTGGRNAETQYF
NA NA TRBJ2-2 TRBV12-3/TRBV12-4 TGTGCCAGCAGTTTAGGGACTCCTAACACCGGGGAGCTGTTTTTT CASSLGTPNTGELFF
NA NA TRBJ2-7 TRBV6-5 TGTGCCAGCAGTTACAGGGGCTCCTACGAGCAGTACTTC CASSYRGSYEQYF
NA TRBD2 TRBJ2-5 TRBV29-1 TGCAGCGTTGGAGGAGGGACTAGCGGAGAGACCCAGTACTTC CSVGGGTSGETQYF
NA NA TRBJ2-1 TRBV27 TGTGCCAGCAGTTTATCGAGGGGGGTCTACAATGAGCAGTTCTTC CASSLSRGVYNEQFF
NA TRBD1 TRBJ1-1 TRBV5-4 TGTGCCAGCAGCTTTGACAGGGTGAACACTGAAGCTTTCTTT CASSFDRVNTEAFF
NA NA TRBJ2-1 TRBV27 TGTGCCAGCAGTTTAAACGATGAGCAGTTCTTC CASSLNDEQFF
NA NA TRBJ1-1 TRBV5-1 TGCGCCAGCAGCTTTCAGACCTCCTGGAGGACTGAAGCTTTCTTT CASSFQTSWRTEAFF
NA NA TRBJ2-6 TRBV7-8 TGTGCCAGCAGCTTAGCGCCCGTGGCCTTTGGGGCCAACGTCCTGACTTTC CASSLAPVAFGANVLTF
NA NA TRBJ2-4 TRBV7-9 TGTGCCAGCAGCTTCCACGCGGGGCCTTCCAAAAACATTCAGTACTTC CASSFHAGPSKNIQYF
NA NA TRBJ1-2 TRBV13 TGTGCCAGCAGCCGACCCCAAGGGCCTGGTACCTTC CASSRPQGPGTF
once NA TRBJ1-1 TRBV29-1 TGCAGCGTTGATCGGGAGACTGAAGCTTTCTTT CSVDRETEAFF
NA NA TRBJ1-1 TRBV27 TGTGCCAGCAGTTTGTCCTCACTCCAGAACACTGAAGCTTTCTTT CASSLSSLQNTEAFF
NA NA TRBJ1-1 TRBV4-1 TGCGCCAGCAGCCAGCCGAACGAGAACACTGAAGCTTTCTTT CASSQPNENTEAFF
NA TRBD1 TRBJ1-1 TRBV3-1 TGTGCCAGCAGCCAGGCTCAGGGGGGCACTGAAGCTTTCTTT CASSQAQGGTEAFF
NA TRBD2 TRBJ2-7 TRBV7-9 TGTGCCAGCAGCAGGCGGGAGAGCCACGAGCAGTACTTC CASSRRESHEQYF
NA NA TRBJ2-7 TRBV27 TGTGCCAGCAGTCAGACGGGTGACTACGAGCAGTACTTC CASSQTGDYEQYF
NA NA TRBJ2-7 TRBV20-1 TGCAGTGCGGCGGGGACGTCCGCCTACGAGCAGTACTTC CSAAGTSAYEQYF
NA TRBD2 TRBJ2-2 TRBV27 TGTGCCTCCGGGAGGCGGGCGAACACCGGGGAGCTGTTTTTT CASGRRANTGELFF
NA NA TRBJ1-2 TRBV9 TGTGCCAGCAGCGTAGCTACGGGGTATGGCTACACCTTC CASSVATGYGYTF
once NA TRBJ2-7 TRBV27 TGTGCCAGCAGCCGAAACACCCAGCCGGGGGCCCACGAGCAGTACTTC CASSRNTQPGAHEQYF
once TRBD1 TRBJ2-7 TRBV7-9 TGTGCCAGCAGCTCTTTCAGGGGGGAGCAGTACTTC CASSSFRGEQYF
few TRBD2 TRBJ2-1 TRBV12-3/TRBV12-4 TGTGCCAGCAGTTTAGCGGGAGGGTCCTACAATGAGCAGTTCTTC CASSLAGGSYNEQFF
NA NA TRBJ2-7 TRBV27 TGTGCCAGCAGTCCTGGGAGCAGATGGCATGAACAGTACTTC CASSPGSRWHEQYF
NA TRBD1 TRBJ1-4 TRBV29-1 TGCAGCGTTCTGACAGGGACTAATGAAAAACTGTTTTTT CSVLTGTNEKLFF
NA TRBD2 TRBJ2-7 TRBV19 TGTGCCAGTAGTTGGACTAGCGGGGAAAACGAGCAGTACTTC CASSWTSGENEQYF
NA TRBD2 TRBJ2-6 TRBV9 TGTGCCAGCAGCTGGAGCGAAGCGGGGGGGGCTGGGGCCAACGTCCTGACTTTC CASSWSEAGGAGANVLTF
NA NA TRBJ2-7 TRBV5-5 TGTGCCAGCAGCTTAACGTCCTCCGAGCAGTACTTC CASSLTSSEQYF
NA NA TRBJ2-4 TRBV2 TGTGCCAGCGGGGTGATCGCTCGGGAGGCCAAAAACATTCAGTACTTC CASGVIAREAKNIQYF
NA NA TRBJ1-5 TRBV12-5 TGTGCTAGTGGTTTGGTAGGGTGGGGGTACGATCAGCCCCAGCATTTT CASGLVGWGYDQPQHF
NA NA TRBJ1-2 TRBV29-1 TGCAGCGTTGGTGATTTGACCGGGACGGTAACCGGGTATGGCTACACCTTC CSVGDLTGTVTGYGYTF
once NA TRBJ2-5 TRBV29-1 TGCAGCGTTGTTCCCGCGGGAGAGACCCAGTACTTC CSVVPAGETQYF
NA NA TRBJ1-2 TRBV7-8 TGTGCCAGCAGCTCGGGGCGGGACTATGGCTACACCTTC CASSSGRDYGYTF
few TRBD1 TRBJ1-1 TRBV18 TGTGCCAGCTCATTAAACAGGGGTCTGAACACTGAAGCTTTCTTT CASSLNRGLNTEAFF
NA NA TRBJ2-7 TRBV6-6 TGTGCCAGCAGTTACATGTTCTCCTACGAGCAGTACTTC CASSYMFSYEQYF
NA NA TRBJ1-2 TRBV12-3/TRBV12-4 TGTGCCAGCAGTCGGACCTCTGTCGGCTACACCTTC CASSRTSVGYTF